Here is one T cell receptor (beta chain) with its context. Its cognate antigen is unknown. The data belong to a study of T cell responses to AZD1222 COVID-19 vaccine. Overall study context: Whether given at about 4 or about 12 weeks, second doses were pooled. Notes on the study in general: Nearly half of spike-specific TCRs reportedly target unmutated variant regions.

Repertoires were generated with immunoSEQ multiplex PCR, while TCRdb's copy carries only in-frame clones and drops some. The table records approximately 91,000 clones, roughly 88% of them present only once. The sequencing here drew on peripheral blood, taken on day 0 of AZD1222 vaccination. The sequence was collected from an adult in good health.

Here the CDR3 DNA reads TGTGCCTGGAGTCGGAAAACAGTAAATCAGCCCCAGCATTTT. This translates into CAWSRKTVNQPQHF. The chain is built from TRBV30 and TRBJ1-5; D gene ambiguous. CDR1 and CDR2 from the germline V gene are GTSNPN and SVGIG (reference sequence). Between the trimmed V and J ends, which lost 2 bases and 4 bases, there was a span of 12 bases. The CDR3 has 14 amino acids.